This TCR beta chain is from a study of patients and donors after allogeneic stem cell transplantation. This clonotype has ten or more counts. TCRdb used MiXCR to reprocess the RT-PCR reads, holding one entry per CDR3 protein. The sample yields hundreds of thousands of distinct CDR3 sequences, roughly 17% seen once. Trimming pared 5 bases from V and 2 bases from J, leaving 1 base between. Germline assignment: CDR1 MGHRA and CDR2 YSYEKL. The CDR3 has 11 residues. This receptor was identified in a human donor who was either an allogeneic HSCT recipient or a stem cell or donor lymphocyte infusion donor (not recorded which). It is not recorded whose cells these are; they may come from a transplant donor. V and J are TRBV4-1 and TRBJ2-4; no reliable D call. The sample consisted of blood, either unsorted or a sorted T cell fraction (not recorded which). The CDR3 here is CASSSKNIQYF. The CDR3 nucleotides are TGCGCCAGCAGCTCCAAAAACATTCAGTACTTC.